These 18 T cell receptor beta chains were all obtained from the same sample, sequenced in a study of CD8+ T cells in alopecia areata. Specified treatment: oral pan-JAK inhibitor, 5-10 mg twice daily. Sequencing templates came from extracted RNA that was reverse transcribed into cDNA. Some clones are missing from TCRdb's copy, which holds only in-frame ones; the method was immunoSEQ multiplex PCR. This table has approximately 210,000 clones, 66% appearing once. This specimen consisted of CD4+ T cells sorted from blood, obtained at week 44, from a patient treated with tofacitinib. The origin of the receptors is a human donor with alopecia areata.

The CDR3: CSVAYGERSGYTF. The CDR3 DNA reads TGCAGCGTGGCGTACGGGGAGAGGTCTGGCTACACCTTC. This chain links TRBV29-1 with TRBJ1-2, with D unresolved. V dropped 6 bases and J dropped 7 bases, with 18 bases sitting between them. The CDR3 totals 13 residues. Germline CDR1 is SQVTM and CDR2 is ANQGSEA.

The chain carries TRBV29-1 and TRBJ2-3, with a weak D call TRBD2 (7 bases). This CDR3 has 15 residues. Trimming removed 5 bases from V and 5 bases from J, with 20 bases in between. Germline CDR1 and CDR2: SQVTM and ANQGSEA. The CDR3 sequence is CSVITLAGAGDTQYF. In nucleotides, the CDR3 is TGCAGCGTTATCACCCTGGCGGGGGCGGGAGATACGCAGTATTTT.

The V gene is TRBV4-3, the J gene TRBJ1-1, with D tentatively TRBD1 (5 bases). The V end was cut by 0 bases, the J end by 8 bases, with 10 bases between. The CDR3 is 13 amino acids. Germline V gene data show CDR1 as LGHNA and CDR2 as YSLEER. The CDR3 region is CASSQDYTGEAFF. In DNA form, the CDR3 reads TGCGCCAGCAGCCAAGATTATACAGGAGAAGCTTTCTTT.

The CDR3 nucleotides are TGTGCCAGCAGCTCCCTGGGGACAGGTTACTACAATGAGCAGTTCTTC. It translates to CASSSLGTGYYNEQFF. This chain joins TRBV11-3 and TRBJ2-1; TRBD1 matches 8 bases. Germline V gene data show CDR1 as SGHNT and CDR2 as YENEEA. The junction had 8 bases not matched to a gene; V was cut back by 4 bases and J by 3 bases. This CDR3 region has 16 residues.

The chain is built from TRBV19 and TRBJ1-2, with D hard to call. This CDR3 has 12 amino acids. Trimming shortened V by 9 bases and J by 0 bases, and 8 bases separated the two germline ends. The V gene's germline CDR1 is LNHDA and CDR2 SQIVND (reference sequence). The CDR3 loop reads CASTETNYGYTF. The CDR3 DNA sequence: TGTGCCAGCACTGAAACTAACTATGGCTACACCTTC.

This clone was seen a few times. The chain joins TRBV6-5 to TRBJ2-3, with TRBD2 matching 7 bases. With V trimmed by 6 bases and J by 6 bases, 9 bases remained unmatched. The germline V gene has CDR1 MNHEY and CDR2 SVGAGI. The CDR3 covers 14 residues. CDR3: CASSPGGFGDTQYF. The CDR3 DNA follows: TGTGCCAGCAGCCCGGGAGGCTTTGGGGATACGCAGTATTTT.

The chain links TRBV18 to TRBJ1-1; D is possibly TRBD1 (6 bases). Germline V gene data show CDR1 as KGHSH and CDR2 as LQKENI. V gave up 4 bases and J gave up 7 bases, with 10 bases separating them. There are 12 residues in the CDR3. CDR3 nucleotides: TGTGCCAGCTCACTACAGGGAGTTGAAGCTTTCTTT. Its protein product is CASSLQGVEAFF.

V usage is TRBV7-9 and J usage is TRBJ1-2, with D unresolved. Germline values: CDR1 SEHNR, CDR2 FQNEAQ (reference sequence). CDR3 length: 14 amino acids. Trimming removed 0 bases at V and 4 bases at J, with 9 bases between. The CDR3 coding sequence is TGTGCCAGCAGCTTAGCGGACGGACTCTATGGCTACACCTTC. Translated: CASSLADGLYGYTF.

The V call is TRBV5-1, the J call TRBJ2-5; no clear D gene. Germline V gene lookup returns CDR1 SGHRS and CDR2 YFSETQ. The CDR3 sequence is 15 residues long. Trimming shortened V by 4 bases and J by 7 bases, and 20 bases separated the two germline ends. As DNA, the CDR3 is TGCGCCAGCAGCGAGGACCAGTCCCGTGTAGCGACCCAGTACTTC. Translated, it gives CASSEDQSRVATQYF.

CDR3 sequence: CASSRKTGTGGTDTQYF. The CDR3 region has the DNA TGTGCCAGCAGCCGAAAAACCGGGACAGGGGGCACAGATACGCAGTATTTT. J is TRBJ2-3 and V is TRBV5-4; 10 bases fit TRBD1. Germline CDR1 and CDR2: SGHNT and YYREEE (reference sequence). V shed 4 bases and J 1 base; nucleotides not matched to a gene: 9. The CDR3 is made up of 17 amino acids.

The chain couples TRBV5-1 to TRBJ2-3, with D possibly matching TRBD2 (6 bases). The CDR3 spans 15 residues. V was clipped by 4 bases and J by 5 bases, with 17 bases between them. CDR1 is SGHRS, CDR2 YFSETQ, per germline. As DNA, the CDR3 is TGCGCCAGCAGCGACGGGACCAGGCGGGGAGATACGCAGTATTTT. It specifies CASSDGTRRGDTQYF.

The chain recombines TRBV7-9 with TRBJ1-2, with D possibly being TRBD1 (6 bases). Trimming cost V 4 bases and J 6 bases, with 27 bases left between them. The CDR3 sequence is 18 residues long. CDR1 is SEHNR, CDR2 FQNEAQ, per germline (reference sequence). The CDR3 here is CASSSELTFRGGKDGYTF. In DNA, the CDR3 is TGTGCCAGCAGCTCAGAACTAACGTTTAGGGGGGGAAAGGATGGCTACACCTTC.

This rearrangement joins TRBV5-1 to TRBJ2-1, with 10 bases lining up with TRBD2. Germline CDR1 is SGHRS and CDR2 is YFSETQ. V shed 0 bases, J shed 7 bases, and the junction held 10 bases outside the gene matches. CDR3 length: 17 amino acids. Here the CDR3 reads CASSLVERGGLRNEQFF. Here the CDR3 DNA reads TGCGCCAGCAGCTTGGTTGAGCGGGGGGGCCTCCGAAATGAGCAGTTCTTC.

This clone was recorded a few times. This chain links TRBV5-5 with TRBJ2-4, with D unclear. V shed 4 bases and J shed 2 bases, with 13 bases lying between them. The CDR3 totals 15 residues. CDR1 and CDR2 (germline): SGHKS, YYEKEE (reference sequence). CDR3 region: CASSAPGLSKNIQYF. The CDR3 region has the DNA TGTGCCAGCAGCGCCCCCGGGTTGTCCAAAAACATTCAGTACTTC.

The chain is built from TRBV7-2 and TRBJ2-7, with 8 bases lining up with TRBD1. Germline trimming cut 1 base from V and 7 bases from J; bases unmatched to any gene: 12. This CDR3 contains 16 residues. Germline loops: CDR1 SGHTA, CDR2 FQGNSA. Written as DNA, the CDR3 is TGTGCCAGCAGCTTAGATCGGACAGGGAGTTTGGAAGAGCAGTACTTC. It yields the protein CASSLDRTGSLEEQYF.

The chain carries TRBV15 and TRBJ1-5; the D is unclear. Trimming took off 1 base at V and 2 bases at J, with 3 bases between the two ends. Germline CDR1 LNHNV, CDR2 YYDKDF (reference sequence). The CDR3 extends over 13 amino acids. Here the CDR3 DNA reads TGTGCCACCAGCAGAGTAGGCAATCAGCCCCAGCATTTT. It specifies CATSRVGNQPQHF.

This rearrangement joins TRBV6-1 to TRBJ1-1; perhaps TRBD1 as D (5 bases). Germline V lookup: CDR1 MNHNS, CDR2 SASEGT. This CDR3 is built from 13 residues. The V end lost 4 bases, the J end lost 6 bases, and 12 bases lay between the germline ends. This CDR3 is CASSAWGSAEAFF. The CDR3 nucleotides read TGTGCCAGCAGTGCCTGGGGGAGTGCTGAAGCTTTCTTT.

Concerning this clone itself: The same CDR3 can be traced to other DNA sequences in this sample. This chain links TRBV28 with TRBJ2-7; D ambiguous. This CDR3 spans 11 amino acids. The V end was cut by 4 bases, the J end by 0 bases, with 1 base between. Germline assignment: CDR1 MDHEN and CDR2 SYDVKM. The CDR3 spells CASSSSYEQYF. DNA of the CDR3: TGTGCCAGCAGTTCCTCCTACGAGCAGTACTTC.